The clone carrying this T cell receptor beta chain came up many times. As to time point: patch test 2, 6 weeks after DPC sensitization. Treatment specified: therapeutic diphenylcyclopropenone sensitization with weekly scalp DPC. This entry belongs to a study of human T cells and chemical hapten exposure. TCRdb re-called the RACE reads through MiXCR, storing one row per CDR3 protein. The top ten clones hold roughly 1.5% of a sample with approximately 84,000 distinct CDR3 sequences, roughly 12% of them seen once. The V gene lost 1 base and the J gene lost 1 base, with 8 bases spanning the gap. The CDR3 totals 15 residues. Germline CDR1 SGHTA, CDR2 FQGNSA.

The receptor comes from a man aged 18 to 29 with alopecia areata. Some clones in this sample may be carry-over from other donors' samples. The sequencing here drew on whole blood, taken in connection with sensitization to the hapten diphenylcyclopropenone (DPC). The chain has TRBV7-2 and TRBJ2-1, with D uncertain. CDR3 residues: CASSLVLGSYNEQFF. The CDR3 nucleotides read TGTGCCAGCAGCTTAGTTCTGGGTTCCTACAATGAGCAGTTCTTC.